This TCR beta chain is from a study of blood T cell repertoires in COVID-19. Profiled with immunoSEQ multiplex PCR; TCRdb holds only in-frame clones, not every one. The sample has approximately 220,000 clones, 80% to 90% seen once. This CDR3 region has 15 residues. Germline-derived CDR1 and CDR2 are MGHRA and YSYEKL. V was pared by 4 bases and J by 2 bases, with 5 bases of the junction left unmatched. The sequenced material came from PBMCs or T cells enriched from blood (not recorded which). The chain combines TRBV4-1 with TRBJ1-2; the match to TRBD1 covers 9 bases. This TCR derives from a middle-aged woman with acute COVID-19. The CDR3 sequence: CASSLGQGVNYGYTF. CDR3 coding DNA: TGCGCCAGCAGCCTGGGACAGGGTGTGAACTATGGCTACACCTTC.